These 20 T cell receptor beta chains were all obtained from the same sample, sequenced in a study of a mutant IDH1 vaccine in newly diagnosed glioma. Method: immunoSEQ multiplex PCR; TCRdb's copy keeps in-frame clones and lacks some. The sample carries around 56,000 clones, 80% to 95% recorded once. Time point noted: baseline, week 1 (first vaccination visit). Treatment: pre-vaccination baseline after standard-of-care therapy. The sequenced sample was PBMCs, obtained from a glioma patient treated with radiotherapy, temozolomide or both. The source is a man aged 45 to 65 with glioma.

The rearrangement joins TRBV5-6 to TRBJ2-2, with 8 bases fitting TRBD2. The germline CDR1 and CDR2 sequences are SGHDT and YYEEEE. The junction had 14 bases not matched to a gene; V was cut back by 3 bases and J by 4 bases. This CDR3 spans 18 amino acids. The CDR3 sequence is CASSSLRSREGLTGELFF. DNA for the CDR3: TGTGCCAGCAGCTCCCTTCGGTCACGGGAGGGACTCACCGGGGAGCTGTTTTTT.

This clone was picked up one time. The chain recombines TRBV5-4 with TRBJ2-3; D is ambiguous. Trimming left V 5 bases short and J 3 bases short, with 10 bases between. Germline loops: CDR1 SGHNT, CDR2 YYREEE (reference sequence). The CDR3 is made up of 13 amino acids. The CDR3 region is CASSPAETDTQYF. CDR3 nucleotide sequence: TGTGCCAGCAGTCCGGCTGAGACAGATACGCAGTATTTT.

The chain employs TRBV7-6 and TRBJ2-3; 8 bases map to TRBD2. The ends lost 5 bases at V and 1 base at J; junction bases unmatched: 8. Looked up from germline, CDR1 is SGHVS and CDR2 is FNYEAQ. This CDR3 region has 16 residues. Written as DNA, the CDR3 is TGTGCCAGCAGCCCACCGGGAGGGCTCCGCACAGATACGCAGTATTTT. Its translation is CASSPPGGLRTDTQYF.

V is TRBV7-2 and J is TRBJ1-1, with D uncertain. The germline V gene has CDR1 SGHTA and CDR2 FQGNSA. The germline V and J ends were trimmed by 2 bases and 5 bases, with 12 bases remaining between them. The CDR3 is made up of 14 amino acids. CDR3 region: CASSLKVGYTEAFF. CDR3 sequence (DNA): TGTGCCAGCAGCTTAAAAGTGGGGTATACTGAAGCTTTCTTT.

The chain is built from TRBV30 and TRBJ1-5; D is unclear. The CDR3 spans 12 residues. With 5 bases removed from V and 6 bases from J, the gap between germline ends came to 11 bases. Per the germline V gene, CDR1 is GTSNPN and CDR2 is SVGIG (reference sequence). CDR3 bases: TGTGCCTGGGGTCCCTTTGGTCAGCCCCAGCATTTT. This translates into CAWGPFGQPQHF.

Notes on this clone: Relative to the germline gene, one junction end is altered; a read error may explain this. This chain uses TRBV6-1 with TRBJ2-7; 11 nucleotides line up with TRBD2. The CDR3 is 13 residues long. Per the germline V gene, CDR1 is MNHNS and CDR2 is SASEGT. CDR3 nucleotides: TGTGCCAGCAGTACGGGACTAGCGGTCGTCAGGCACTTC. Protein product: CASSTGLAVVRHF.

This chain connects TRBV12-5 to TRBJ1-5; 7 bases map to TRBD1. The CDR3 runs to 13 residues. The ends lost 5 bases at V and 4 bases at J; junction bases unmatched: 2. Germline values: CDR1 LGHNT, CDR2 FRNRAP. In DNA, the CDR3 is TGTGCTAGTGGTATGGGACAGAATCAGCCCCAGCATTTT. It specifies CASGMGQNQPQHF.

The genes are TRBV28 and TRBJ2-7; 7 bases align to TRBD1. The junction had 6 bases not matched to a gene; V was cut back by 1 base and J by 3 bases. This CDR3 contains 15 residues. Germline V gene data show CDR1 as MDHEN and CDR2 as SYDVKM. The CDR3 DNA sequence: TGTGCCAGCAGTTTATCACAGGGGATTATCTACGAGCAGTACTTC. Translating gives CASSLSQGIIYEQYF.

The chain employs TRBV28 and TRBJ1-2, with D unresolved. The CDR3 is 12 amino acids. From germline, CDR1 is MDHEN and CDR2 SYDVKM. V lost 4 bases and J lost 7, with 10 bases in between. The CDR3 is CASSSTTAGYTF. The DNA for the CDR3 is TGTGCCAGCAGTTCGACAACGGCTGGCTACACCTTC.

As DNA, the CDR3 is TGTGCCAGCAGGTTAGCGGGAGGGATTTACAATGAGCAGTTCTTC. Its translation: CASRLAGGIYNEQFF. This rearrangement joins TRBV28 to TRBJ2-1; 11 positions agree with TRBD2. CDR1 and CDR2 from the germline V gene are MDHEN and SYDVKM. The V and J ends lost 6 bases and 4 bases, in that order; junction bases with no gene match: 5. The CDR3 spans 15 residues.

V gene TRBV5-8 combines with J gene TRBJ2-2, with TRBD1 matching 11 bases. CDR1 is SGHTS and CDR2 is YDEGEE in the germline V gene. After removal of 5 bases from V and 4 bases from J, the junction contained 7 bases not matched to a gene. This CDR3 region has 16 residues. The CDR3 DNA is TGTGCCAGCAGTTACGGGACAGGGGGATTCACCGGGGAGCTGTTTTTT. Protein product: CASSYGTGGFTGELFF.

V is TRBV5-1 and J is TRBJ1-5; 8 nucleotides line up with TRBD1. The V and J ends lost 5 bases and 6 bases, in that order; junction bases with no gene match: 7. Germline assignment: CDR1 SGHRS and CDR2 YFSETQ. This CDR3 comprises 14 residues. CDR3 loop: CASSLGQGSQPQHF. For the CDR3, the DNA is TGCGCCAGCAGTCTAGGACAGGGTAGTCAGCCCCAGCATTTT.

V is TRBV5-2 and J is TRBJ2-6; the table's D call of TRBD2 was not tested on the DNA. TRBV5-2 counts as a pseudogene. The CDR3 runs 17 residues. In DNA form, the CDR3 reads TGTGCCAGCAAGAGGGTTGGAGAACAAAGTCGGGCCAACGTCCTGACTTTC. The encoded protein is CASKRVGEQSRANVLTF.

The sample holds one count of this clone. This chain joins TRBV9 and TRBJ1-2; D remains ambiguous. Trimming pared 0 bases from V and 11 bases from J, leaving 8 bases between. CDR3 size: 11 residues. CDR1 SGDLS and CDR2 YYNGEE come from the germline V gene. The CDR3 sequence: CASSVGPLYTF. The CDR3 DNA sequence: TGTGCCAGCAGCGTAGGCCCTTTATACACCTTC.

V and J are TRBV6-5 and TRBJ1-5; D is possibly TRBD1 (5 bases). The CDR3 has 14 residues. Trimming took 5 bases from V and 7 from J, leaving 15 bases between them. Germline V gene lookup returns CDR1 MNHEY and CDR2 SVGAGI. The CDR3 nucleotides are TGTGCCAGCAGTCAGGGACTTTCCGCCCAGCCCCAGCATTTT. As protein: CASSQGLSAQPQHF.

The chain uses TRBV19 and TRBJ2-1; unclear D gene. Germline-derived CDR1 and CDR2 are LNHDA and SQIVND (reference sequence). V shed 3 bases and J shed 7 bases, with 10 bases lying between them. The CDR3 sequence is 13 residues long. The CDR3: CASSIRFFNEQFF. The CDR3 DNA reads as TGTGCCAGTAGTATTCGTTTTTTTAATGAGCAGTTCTTC. Drawing the rest from reference TRBV19 and TRBJ2-1, the complete variable domain is DGGITQSPKYLFRKEGQNVTLSCEQNLNHDAMYWYRQDPGQGLRLIYYSQIVNDFQKGDIAEGYSVSREKKESFPLTVTSAQKNPTAFYLCASSIRFFNEQFFGPGTRLTVL.

This rearrangement joins TRBV15 to TRBJ1-5, with D possibly matching TRBD1 (5 bases). Trimming took off 0 bases at V and 2 bases at J, with 11 bases between the two ends. In germline, CDR1 is LNHNV, CDR2 YYDKDF (reference sequence). The CDR3 covers 16 residues. This CDR3 is CATSREGRRGNQPQHF. CDR3 in DNA: TGTGCCACCAGCAGAGAGGGGCGGAGAGGCAATCAGCCCCAGCATTTT.

V is TRBV5-1 and J is TRBJ2-1, with a possible D match to TRBD2 (5 bases). With 2 bases removed from V and 0 bases from J, the gap between germline ends came to 15 bases. CDR3 size: 17 residues. Germline assignment: CDR1 SGHRS and CDR2 YFSETQ. CDR3 residues: CASSFRTVRPSYNEQFF. The CDR3 coding sequence is TGCGCCAGCAGCTTTCGGACTGTACGCCCCTCCTACAATGAGCAGTTCTTC.

The J gene is TRBJ1-1, the V gene TRBV27; no firm D call. Deletions cut 2 bases from V and 4 bases from J, with 8 bases between. The germline V gene has CDR1 MNHEY and CDR2 SMNVEV (reference sequence). This CDR3 spans 13 amino acids. CDR3 residues: CASSLGVSTEAFF. CDR3 nucleotide sequence: TGTGCCAGCAGTTTAGGGGTGAGCACTGAAGCTTTCTTT.

This CDR3 is CASSHRTGWTDTQYF. CDR3 bases: TGTGCCAGCTCACATAGGACAGGGTGGACAGATACGCAGTATTTT. This rearrangement joins TRBV18 to TRBJ2-3; 8 bases are shared with TRBD1. V lost 4 bases and J lost 3; bases outside the gene matches: 6. The length of the CDR3 is 15 residues. Germline values: CDR1 KGHSH, CDR2 LQKENI.